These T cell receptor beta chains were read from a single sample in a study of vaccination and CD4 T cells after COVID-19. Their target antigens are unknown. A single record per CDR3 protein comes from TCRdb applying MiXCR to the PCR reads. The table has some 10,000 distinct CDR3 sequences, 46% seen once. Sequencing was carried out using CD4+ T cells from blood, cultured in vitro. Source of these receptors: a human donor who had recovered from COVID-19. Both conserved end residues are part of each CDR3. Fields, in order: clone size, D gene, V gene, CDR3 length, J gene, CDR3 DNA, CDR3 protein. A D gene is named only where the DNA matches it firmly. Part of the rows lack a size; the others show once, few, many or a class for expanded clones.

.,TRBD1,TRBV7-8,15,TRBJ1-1,TGTGCCAGCAGCTCGACCGGGACAGGGTACAATGAAGCTTTCTTT,CASSSTGTGYNEAFF
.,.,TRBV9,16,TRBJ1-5,TGTGCCAGCAGCGTAGAACCCCGGACCAGCTTGGGGCCCCAGCATTTT,CASSVEPRTSLGPQHF
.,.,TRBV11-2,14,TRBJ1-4,TGTGCCAGCAGCCTACAGGGACTGGGTGAAAAACTGTTTTTT,CASSLQGLGEKLFF
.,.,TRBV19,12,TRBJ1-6,TGTGCCAGTAGTTGGTATAATTCACCCCTCCACTTT,CASSWYNSPLHF
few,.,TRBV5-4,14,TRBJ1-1,TGTGCCAGCACCCCTGGGAGGGAGAACACTGAAGCTTTCTTT,CASTPGRENTEAFF
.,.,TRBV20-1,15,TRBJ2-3,TGCAGTGCTAGAGATGGGGGCCGACTTACAGATACGCAGTATTTT,CSARDGGRLTDTQYF
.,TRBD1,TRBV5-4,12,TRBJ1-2,TGTGCCAGCAGCTTGGTGGACAGGGGCTACACCTTC,CASSLVDRGYTF
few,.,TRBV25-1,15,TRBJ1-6,TGTGCCAGCAGTGAAACCCTGCAGGGTAAATCACCCCTCCACTTT,CASSETLQGKSPLHF
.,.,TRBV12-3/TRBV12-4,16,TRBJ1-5,TGTGCCAGCAGTTTAGGCAGGTATGGGATCTTACAGCCCCAGCATTTT,CASSLGRYGILQPQHF
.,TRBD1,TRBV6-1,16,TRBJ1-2,TGTGCCAGCAGTGGGGGCCGCTACAGGGGGAACTATGGCTACACCTTC,CASSGGRYRGNYGYTF
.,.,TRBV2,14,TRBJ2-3,TGTGCCAGCCGGAATAACCCTAGCACAGATACGCAGTATTTT,CASRNNPSTDTQYF
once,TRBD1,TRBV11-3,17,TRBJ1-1,TGTGCCAGCAGCTACATAGGGACAGGGTTTATGAACACTGAAGCTTTCTTT,CASSYIGTGFMNTEAFF
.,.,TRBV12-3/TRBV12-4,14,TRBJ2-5,TGTGCCAGCAGCTTCCTCGGGGCGGGGGAGACCCAGTACTTC,CASSFLGAGETQYF
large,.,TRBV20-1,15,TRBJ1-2,TGCAGTGCTAGAGTCCACGGGGCGGGTAACTATGGCTACACCTTC,CSARVHGAGNYGYTF
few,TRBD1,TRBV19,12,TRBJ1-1,TGTGCCAGTAGTTCCGGACAGGGCAAAGCTTTCTTT,CASSSGQGKAFF
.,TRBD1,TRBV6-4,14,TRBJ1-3,TGTGCCAGCAGTCCGACAGGGGAAGGAAACACCATATATTTT,CASSPTGEGNTIYF
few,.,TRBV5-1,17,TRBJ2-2,TGCGCCAGCAGTCAGGACAACTGGCTGGCACTGGGCGGGGAGCTGTTTTTT,CASSQDNWLALGGELFF
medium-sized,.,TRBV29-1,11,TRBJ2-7,TGCAGCGTTGAACTCTCCTACGAGCAGTACTTC,CSVELSYEQYF
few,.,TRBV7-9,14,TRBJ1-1,TGTGCCAGCAGCTTTCGGGGGGCTGAAGGGGAACCTTTCTTT,CASSFRGAEGEPFF
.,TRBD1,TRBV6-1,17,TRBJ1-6,TGTGCCAGCAGTAGGGGGGGGACAGGTGCGGCTAATTCACCCCTCCACTTT,CASSRGGTGAANSPLHF
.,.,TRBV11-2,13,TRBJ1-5,TGTGCCAGCAGCGCAGAAGCGGATCAGCCCCAGCATTTT,CASSAEADQPQHF
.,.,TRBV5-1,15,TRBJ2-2,TGCGCCAGCAGCTTAGAGACAGTGACCTTGGGGGAGCTGTTTTTT,CASSLETVTLGELFF
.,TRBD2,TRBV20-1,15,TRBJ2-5,TGCAGTGCTAGAGTTGGCGCGGGGGGGCCGGAGACCCAGTACTTC,CSARVGAGGPETQYF
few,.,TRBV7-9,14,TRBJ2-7,TGTGCCAGCAGCTTAGAGAAGTCGACATCCGAGCAGTACTTC,CASSLEKSTSEQYF
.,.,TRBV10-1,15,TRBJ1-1,TGCGCCAGCAGAAATAAGGTAACGGGGAACACTGAAGCTTTCTTT,CASRNKVTGNTEAFF
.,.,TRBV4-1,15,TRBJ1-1,TGCGCCAGCAGCCAAGATTCGGGGGAGTGGACTGAAGCTTTCTTT,CASSQDSGEWTEAFF
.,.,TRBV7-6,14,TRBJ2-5,TGTGCCAGCGGACCACGGGGACGAGGAGAGACCCAGTACTTC,CASGPRGRGETQYF
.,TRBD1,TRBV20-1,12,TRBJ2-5,TGCAGTGCTAAGACAGGGAAAGAGACCCAGTACTTC,CSAKTGKETQYF
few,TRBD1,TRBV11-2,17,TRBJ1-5,TGTGCCAGCAGCTATTCCTATGGGACAGGGGGTGGTGGGCCCCAGCATTTT,CASSYSYGTGGGGPQHF
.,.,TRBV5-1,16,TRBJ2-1,TGCGCCAGCTGCCGCCTTGTGGGGGCCGACTTCGATGAGCAGTTCTTC,CASCRLVGADFDEQFF
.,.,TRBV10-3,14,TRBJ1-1,TGTGCCATCAGTGAGTCGGCATCTAACACTGAAGCTTTCTTT,CAISESASNTEAFF
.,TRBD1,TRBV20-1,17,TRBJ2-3,TGCAGTGCTAGAGATCAGGGGACAGGACCACACACAGATACGCAGTATTTT,CSARDQGTGPHTDTQYF
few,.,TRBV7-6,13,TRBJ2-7,TGTGCCAGCAGCTTAGAAGGTAGGGACGAGCAGTACTTC,CASSLEGRDEQYF
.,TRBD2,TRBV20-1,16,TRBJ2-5,TGCAGTGCTAGAGGGAGTAGCGGGGGGGCGGTTGGGACCCAGTACTTC,CSARGSSGGAVGTQYF
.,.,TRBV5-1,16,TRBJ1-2,TGCGCCAGCAGCTTGGCCGGGAGGGTTCAAGGGTATGGCTACACCTTC,CASSLAGRVQGYGYTF
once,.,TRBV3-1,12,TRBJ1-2,TGTGCCAGCAGCCCCGGGGTGGATGGCTACACCTTC,CASSPGVDGYTF
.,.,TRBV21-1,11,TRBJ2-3,TGTGCCAGCAGGTGGGGAGATACGCAGTATTTT,CASRWGDTQYF
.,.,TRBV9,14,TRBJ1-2,TGTGCCAGCAGCGTAGGGGGCATTAATCATGGCTACACCTTC,CASSVGGINHGYTF
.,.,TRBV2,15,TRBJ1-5,TGTGCCAGCAGTGAAGTGTCCTATAGCAATCAGCCCCAGCATTTT,CASSEVSYSNQPQHF
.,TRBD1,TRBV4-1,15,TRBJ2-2,TGCGCCAGCAGCCGACCAGGACAGGGTGTCGGGGAGCTGTTTTTT,CASSRPGQGVGELFF
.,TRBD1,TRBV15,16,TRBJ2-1,TGTGCCACCAGCACCCTGACAGGGATTGCCTACAATGAGCAGTTCTTC,CATSTLTGIAYNEQFF
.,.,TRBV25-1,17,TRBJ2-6,TGTGCCAGCAGTGTACCGGAGGGGGTCTCTGGGGCCAACGTCCTGACTTTC,CASSVPEGVSGANVLTF
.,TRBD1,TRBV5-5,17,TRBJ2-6,TGTGCCAGCAGCTTGGTGACAGGGAGCTCTGGGGCCAACGTCCTGACTTTC,CASSLVTGSSGANVLTF
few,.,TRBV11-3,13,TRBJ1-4,TGTGCCATCAGACCCTCGAGGAATGAAAAACTGTTTTTT,CAIRPSRNEKLFF
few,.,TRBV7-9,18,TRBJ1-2,TGTGCCAGCAGCCTATTCCCACAGCGGAAAGGGACAAACTATGGCTACACCTTC,CASSLFPQRKGTNYGYTF
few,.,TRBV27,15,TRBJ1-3,TGTGCCAGCAGTTTACGGGGGGACTCTGGAAACACCATATATTTT,CASSLRGDSGNTIYF
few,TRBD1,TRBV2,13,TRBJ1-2,TGTGCCAAGGGGACAGCTACCAACTATGGCTACACCTTC,CAKGTATNYGYTF
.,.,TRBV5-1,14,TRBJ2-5,TGCGCCAGCAGCCGGGGGACTTTTCAAGAGACCCAGTACTTC,CASSRGTFQETQYF